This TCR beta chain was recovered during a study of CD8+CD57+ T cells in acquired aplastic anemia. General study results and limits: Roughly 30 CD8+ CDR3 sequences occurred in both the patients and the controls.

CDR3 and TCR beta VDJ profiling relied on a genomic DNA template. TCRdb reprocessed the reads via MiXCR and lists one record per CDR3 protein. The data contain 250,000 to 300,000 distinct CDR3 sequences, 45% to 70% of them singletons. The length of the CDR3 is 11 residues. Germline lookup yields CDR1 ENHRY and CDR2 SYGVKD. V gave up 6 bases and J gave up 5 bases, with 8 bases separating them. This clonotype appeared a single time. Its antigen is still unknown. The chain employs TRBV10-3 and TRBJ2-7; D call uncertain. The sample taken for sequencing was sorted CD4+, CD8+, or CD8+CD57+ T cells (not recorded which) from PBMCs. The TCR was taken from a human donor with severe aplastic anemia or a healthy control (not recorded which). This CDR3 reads CAIRDSNEQYF. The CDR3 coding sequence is TGTGCCATCAGAGACTCTAACGAGCAGTACTTC.